Sequencing of this TCR beta chain was carried out in a study of shared clonotypes between healthy human individuals. Template for every sorted-subset replicate PCR totaled about 0.2 ug DNA, around 32,000 T cell genomes. Sequenced by immunoSEQ multiplex PCR; TCRdb stores in-frame clones only, minus some. This table holds 900,000 to 1,200,000 clones, around 78% found once. The CDR3 loop spans 14 amino acids. Per germline, CDR1 SNHLY and CDR2 FYNNEI. V trimming: 8 bases; J trimming: 1 base; junction bases outside the gene matches: 8. The specimen sequenced was memory CD4+ T cells from PBMCs. Subset specified: CD45RA-negative fraction. This TCR derives from a man between 18 and 35 years old in good health. Some clones in this sample may be carry-over from other donors' samples. The chain recombines TRBV2 with TRBJ2-7; TRBD1 matches at 7 bases. The CDR3 nucleotides are TGTGCCAGCCGCCATCAGGACAGGTCCTACGAGCAGTACTTC. Its translation is CASRHQDRSYEQYF. Full variable domain (remainder filled in from reference TRBV2 and TRBJ2-7): EPEVTQTPSHQVTQMGQEVILRCVPISNHLYFYWYRQILGQKVEFLVSFYNNEISEKSEIFDDQFSVERPDGSNFTLKIRSTKLEDSAMYFCASRHQDRSYEQYFGPGTRLTVT.